The rows below give T cell receptor beta chains drawn from one sample of a study of PD-L1 blockade in urothelial cancer. Only in-frame clones appear in the TCRdb table, and some are missing; sequencing was by immunoSEQ multiplex PCR. The sample holds fewer than 45,000 clones, 70% to 90% seen once. Here the sequenced sample was PBMCs, taken around atezolizumab (anti-PD-L1) treatment. Receptors originate from a donor at least 40 years old with urothelial cancer. The CDR3 runs from the conserved cysteine through the conserved F or W. The order of the fields is V gene, clone size, J gene, D gene, CDR3 protein, CDR3 DNA. The D gene is left open where the match is weak. The size of a clone is reported for some rows only, either as once, few or many, or as a class for expanded clones.

TRBV27,-,TRBJ1-1,-,CASSLGAMGNTEAFF,TGTGCCAGCAGTTTAGGGGCGATGGGGAACACTGAAGCTTTCTTT
TRBV27,-,TRBJ2-3,TRBD2,CASSLGRGVTDTQYF,TGTGCCAGCAGTTTGGGGAGGGGTGTCACAGATACGCAGTATTTT
TRBV7-6,-,TRBJ2-5,-,CASSLGLPQGWGETQYF,TGTGCCAGCAGCTTAGGGTTGCCCCAGGGCTGGGGAGAGACCCAGTACTTC
TRBV9,-,TRBJ2-1,-,CASSVTGTAGNEQFF,TGTGCCAGCAGCGTGACCGGGACCGCGGGGAATGAGCAGTTCTTC
TRBV7-8,-,TRBJ2-1,-,CASSLGGNYNEQFF,TGTGCCAGCAGCTTAGGCGGCAATTACAATGAGCAGTTCTTC
TRBV4-2,-,TRBJ2-1,TRBD1,CASSPAPGTGSYNEQFF,TGTGCCAGCAGCCCCGCCCCCGGGACAGGGTCCTACAATGAGCAGTTCTTC
TRBV9,-,TRBJ2-1,TRBD2,CASSASTSGVNNEQFF,TGTGCCAGCAGCGCCTCGACTAGCGGGGTAAACAATGAGCAGTTCTTC
TRBV6-1,-,TRBJ2-1,-,CASTDGTLNEQFF,TGTGCCAGCACCGATGGGACACTCAATGAGCAGTTCTTC
TRBV13,-,TRBJ2-7,-,CASSPPGPYEQYF,TGTGCCAGCAGCCCCCCAGGGCCCTACGAGCAGTACTTC
TRBV4-2,-,TRBJ2-1,TRBD2,CASSQDPTGTSYNEQFF,TGTGCCAGCAGCCAAGATCCGACCGGGACTAGCTACAATGAGCAGTTCTTC
TRBV7-2,-,TRBJ2-7,TRBD1,CASSSGQAGSYEQYF,TGTGCCAGCAGCTCAGGACAGGCGGGCTCCTACGAGCAGTACTTC
TRBV2,few,TRBJ1-3,-,CASSISDTIYF,TGTGCCAGCAGCATTAGTGACACCATATATTTT
TRBV9,-,TRBJ2-5,-,CASSAEEPGETQYF,TGTGCCAGCAGCGCTGAAGAGCCCGGGGAGACCCAGTACTTC
TRBV6-4,-,TRBJ2-2,-,CASSDGGGRGRLFF,TGTGCCAGCAGTGACGGAGGAGGACGGGGAAGGCTGTTTTTT
TRBV5-1,-,TRBJ2-2,TRBD2,CASREFNRGVHGELFF,TGCGCCAGCAGGGAGTTTAACCGGGGGGTCCACGGGGAGCTGTTTTTT
TRBV20-1,-,TRBJ2-7,TRBD2,CSAPLAAEQYF,TGCAGTGCGCCGCTAGCGGCCGAGCAGTACTTC
TRBV7-9,-,TRBJ2-1,TRBD1,CASSWGTVYNEQFF,TGTGCCAGCAGCTGGGGGACAGTTTACAATGAGCAGTTCTTC
TRBV10-2,-,TRBJ2-5,-,CASSESGQGGTQYF,TGCGCCAGCAGTGAGTCGGGGCAGGGGGGGACCCAGTACTTC
TRBV4-1,-,TRBJ1-2,-,CASSQDMRHPNYGYTF,TGCGCCAGCAGCCAAGATATGAGACACCCGAACTATGGCTACACCTTC
TRBV5-5,-,TRBJ2-7,-,CASSFRPTGYEQYF,TGTGCCAGCAGCTTCCGACCAACAGGATACGAGCAGTACTTC
TRBV6-5,-,TRBJ2-5,-,CASSSRDLPQETQYF,TGTGCCAGCAGTTCCCGGGACTTACCGCAAGAGACCCAGTACTTC
TRBV11-2,-,TRBJ2-7,-,CAAGGAGQGGEQYF,TGTGCCGCCGGGGGGGCGGGACAGGGCGGCGAGCAGTACTTC
TRBV11-2,-,TRBJ1-4,-,CASSLDQGSATNEKLFF,TGTGCCAGCAGCTTAGATCAGGGCAGTGCAACTAATGAAAAACTGTTTTTT
TRBV19,few,TRBJ1-2,-,CASMVVGGYGYTF,TGTGCCAGTATGGTCGTCGGGGGCTATGGCTACACCTTC
TRBV7-2,-,TRBJ2-7,TRBD2,CASSQEGLAGDISYEQYF,TGTGCCAGCAGCCAAGAGGGACTAGCGGGAGATATCTCCTACGAGCAGTACTTC
TRBV30,-,TRBJ1-5,-,CAWRTLSGPQHF,TGTGCCTGGAGGACACTCTCTGGGCCCCAGCATTTT
TRBV6-4,-,TRBJ2-3,TRBD2,CASSDSAGVADTQYF,TGTGCCAGCAGTGACTCGGCGGGAGTGGCAGATACGCAGTATTTT
TRBV5-1,once,TRBJ1-5,-,CASSPAGGNQPQHF,TGCGCCAGCAGCCCCGCAGGGGGCAATCAGCCCCAGCATTTT
TRBV9,-,TRBJ2-1,-,CASSERLYNEQFF,TGTGCCAGCAGCGAGAGGTTGTACAATGAGCAGTTCTTC
TRBV15,-,TRBJ2-1,TRBD2,CATAAGTSGNNEQFF,TGTGCCACCGCTGCAGGGACTAGCGGGAACAATGAGCAGTTCTTC
TRBV5-4,-,TRBJ2-3,-,CASSLGLRPADTQYF,TGTGCCAGCAGCTTGGGTCTGCGGCCCGCAGATACGCAGTATTTT
TRBV15,-,TRBJ2-3,TRBD2,CATSRGDSGPDTQYF,TGTGCCACCAGCAGAGGGGATAGCGGGCCAGATACGCAGTATTTT
TRBV6-1,-,TRBJ2-1,TRBD2,CASSERLAGGYNEQFF,TGTGCCAGCAGTGAAAGACTAGCGGGAGGGTACAATGAGCAGTTCTTC
TRBV25-1,-,TRBJ2-1,TRBD2,CASSDTGLAYNEQFF,TGTGCCAGCAGTGATACGGGACTAGCATACAATGAGCAGTTCTTC
TRBV9,-,TRBJ2-5,TRBD2,CASSVGPGLAGGRQETQYF,TGTGCCAGCAGCGTAGGGCCCGGACTAGCGGGAGGAAGGCAAGAGACCCAGTACTTC
TRBV4-2,-,TRBJ2-7,-,CASRPGPGHPGQYF,TGTGCCAGCAGACCCGGCCCCGGCCACCCAGGGCAGTACTTC
TRBV6-5,-,TRBJ1-5,-,CASSYSNRVRQPQHF,TGTGCCAGCAGTTACTCGAACAGGGTGAGACAGCCCCAGCATTTT
TRBV5-4,-,TRBJ1-2,-,CASSPDSLRWYGYTF,TGTGCCAGCAGCCCGGACAGTTTGAGGTGGTATGGCTACACCTTC
TRBV18,-,TRBJ1-1,TRBD1,CASSPAPTGGAGTEAFF,TGTGCCAGCTCACCGGCCCCGACAGGGGGCGCGGGCACTGAAGCTTTCTTT
TRBV7-9,-,TRBJ1-5,-,CASSSQYSNQPQHF,TGTGCCAGCAGCTCTCAGTATAGCAATCAGCCCCAGCATTTT
TRBV7-3,once,TRBJ2-5,TRBD2,CASSLRGGGQETQYF,TGTGCCAGCAGCTTAAGGGGCGGGGGGCAAGAGACCCAGTACTTC
TRBV7-9,-,TRBJ2-2,TRBD2,CASSPSRGGETGELFF,TGTGCCAGCAGCCCCAGCCGGGGAGGGGAGACCGGGGAGCTGTTTTTT
TRBV6-6,once,TRBJ1-5,-,CASNDWGATGNQPQHF,TGTGCCAGCAACGACTGGGGTGCCACGGGGAATCAGCCCCAGCATTTT
TRBV7-3,-,TRBJ2-1,TRBD1,CASSSTGGLGNEQFF,TGTGCCAGCAGCTCTACAGGGGGTCTTGGCAATGAGCAGTTCTTC
TRBV11-3,once,TRBJ2-7,-,CASSLAQGRWEQYF,TGTGCCAGCAGCCTTGCGCAGGGTCGTTGGGAGCAGTACTTC
TRBV18,-,TRBJ1-2,TRBD1,CASSPLDRVRYGYTF,TGTGCCAGCTCACCACTGGACAGGGTCCGCTATGGCTACACCTTC